This T cell receptor (beta chain) appears in the sequencing data of a study of blood T cell repertoires in COVID-19 (TCRdb year 2020). Looking at the study overall: Samples from collaborators originated in the United States, Italy and Spain and spanned both the acute and convalescent phases of COVID-19. Where available, HLA class I and class II types were taken from metadata supplied by the sample provider and were not determined by assay-based typing. Samples came from the ongoing ImmuneRACE study (first 160 participants) plus 1,254 subjects from 6 global collaborators. The repertoires were released in a freely available public database intended as a resource for research on the immune response to SARS-CoV-2. The prospective study material was composed of cDNA or gDNA derived from T cells, B-cell-depleted T cells, or PBMCs. Subjects who had been exposed to COVID-19, were actively infected with it, or had recovered from it provided the deeply sampled blood TCRbeta repertoires that made up the dataset. Nearly every sample came with metadata listing a de-identified subject ID, COVID-19 status, age in years and sex.

CDR1 and CDR2 are drawn from the germline V gene: KGHSH, LQKENI. The CDR3 sequence holds 14 residues, the cysteine and phenylalanine included. The retained sequence is limited to the CDR3, 42 bases, with the frame set at the first base. The germline V and J ends show losses of 3 bases and 2 bases respectively, and no gene match explains 2 bases of the junction. TCRbeta CDR3 regions were amplified from genomic DNA using the immunoSEQ Assay, a bias-controlled multiplex PCR. From the authors' description of their analysis: Nucleated cell counts per sample were estimated from amplification of reference gene primers within the assay. To quantify the absolute abundance of each unique TCRbeta CDR3 rearrangement, sequence reads were collapsed and filtered. Productive Simpson clonality was computed per sample as the square root of Simpson's diversity index over productive rearrangements. TCRdb carries this immuneACCESS record with in-frame sequences only. Its versions omit some clonotypes, under half of them owing to an unresolved V gene in the studies checked, with the rest unexplained. That table supplies the V and J calls and clone size; D and trimming were determined from the DNA. This sample is represented by some 110,000 clones; about 86% of them were singletons. The top ten clonotypes cover 7.9% of the sample.

Samples from volunteer blood donors who had recovered from COVID-19 were contributed by a second Seattle source. The collaborating institutions used their own protocols to collect whole blood in K2EDTA tubes. For TCRbeta analysis, collaborators shipped samples as frozen whole blood, isolated PBMCs, or DNA extracted from either of those sample types. Notes on this clone: Its antigen remains unidentified. Qualities for individual bases were not recorded, and no much larger clone is one base off.

Study-wide findings and limitations: How much clinical and demographic metadata was included differed by source and by participant, and the metadata was provided uncurated.

Sequenced sample: peripheral blood. The chain is made from TRBV18 and TRBJ2-5; TRBD1 matches 8 bases in the middle. The clonotype originates from a man between 65 and 85 years old who had recovered from COVID-19. For the CDR3, the sequence is CASSPGTGQETQYF. The DNA sequence is as follows: TGTGCCAGCTCACCCGGGACAGGTCAAGAGACCCAGTACTTC.